The 32 T cell receptor beta chains below were found in one sample sequenced in a study of tumor-infiltrating lymphocytes in primary liver carcinoma. The roughly 20-31 mg bulk tissue piece was not sorted before simultaneous RNA and DNA extraction. A constant-region primer primed TCR beta cDNA synthesis from around 500 ng of total RNA. Nested multiplex PCR, run for three rounds with slightly modified ARM-PCR, yielded TCR beta libraries. A C-beta reverse primer was combined with TRBV1-TRBV30 forward primers in the first two PCR rounds, and each round had about 10 cycles. Each CDR3 protein is one row after TCRdb ran MiXCR on the multiplex PCR reads. This sample has 40,000 or so distinct CDR3 sequences; approximately 71% occur once, and the top ten carry around 41%. The specimen sequenced was tumor-adjacent normal liver tissue. These receptors originate from a woman in her twenties or thirties with primary liver carcinoma and hepatitis B virus infection.

This clonotype was seen many times. It may be a read error: a sequence one base away is much more abundant. The gene calls are TRBV12-3 or TRBV12-4 and TRBJ2-5; D remains ambiguous. The CDR3 extends over 13 amino acids. In DNA form, the CDR3 reads TGTGCCAGCAGCCTCGGGTACCAAGGGACCCAGTACTTC. It is translated as CASSLGYQGTQYF.

This clonotype was detected many times. This rearrangement joins TRBV7-8 to TRBJ1-2; D ambiguous. The V and J ends lost 5 bases and 4 bases respectively, with 17 bases between them. Germline lookup yields CDR1 SGHVS and CDR2 FQNEAQ. The CDR3 length is 15 residues. CDR3 sequence reads: CASSPSGRVGYGYTF. The DNA for the CDR3 is TGTGCCAGCAGCCCCTCCGGACGGGTGGGCTATGGCTACACCTTC. The full variable domain, in which reference TRBV7-8 and TRBJ1-2 provide the parts outside the CDR3, is GAGVSQSPRYKVAKRGQDVALRCDPISGHVSLFWYQQALGQGPEFLTYFQNEAQLDKSGLPSDRFFAERPEGSVSTLKIQRTQQEDSAVYLCASSPSGRVGYGYTFGSGTRLTVV.

This clonotype was picked up one time. Compared with germline, one end of the junction differs, possibly owing to a read error. The gene calls are TRBV6-5 and TRBJ2-3; D is undetermined. The CDR3 consists of 15 residues. Germline V gives CDR1 MNHEY, CDR2 SVGAGI. CDR3 in amino acids: CTSSYGLVNTDTQYF. Written as DNA, the CDR3 is TGTACCAGCAGTTACGGGCTGGTCAACACAGATACGCAGTATTTT.

With regard to this clonotype: A much bigger clone sits one base away, suggesting this may be a read error. The chain combines TRBV7-9 with TRBJ2-1, with D possibly called TRBD1 or TRBD2 (5 bases each). V was shortened by 1 base and J by 13 bases, with 8 bases between the two germline ends. The CDR3 is 11 residues long. CDR1 and CDR2 from the germline V gene are SEHNR and FQNEAQ (reference sequence). The CDR3 DNA sequence: TGTGCCAGCAGCTTAGGCAGGGACCAGTTCTTC. It encodes CASSLGRDQFF.

The genes are TRBV11-2 and TRBJ2-3, with D perhaps assigned TRBD1 or TRBD2 (7 bases each). The CDR3 loop spans 16 amino acids. Trimming took 6 bases from V and 0 from J, leaving 16 bases between them. Germline CDR1 and CDR2: SGHAT and FQNNGV. CDR3 sequence (DNA): TGTGCCAGCAGTAGCAGGGGGGGCCAAAGCACAGATACGCAGTATTTT. Translating gives CASSSRGGQSTDTQYF.

Notes on this clonotype: At one end, the junction sequence differs from germline, possibly due to a read error. The V call is TRBV6-1, the J call TRBJ2-5, with TRBD1 matching 7 bases. Germline assignment: CDR1 MNHNS and CDR2 SASEGT. The CDR3 has 15 residues. CDR3 residues: CANSVLGGPEEIQYF. The CDR3 region has the DNA TGTGCCAACAGTGTACTAGGGGGCCCGGAAGAGATCCAGTACTTC.

In regard to this clonotype: Germline is not matched at one junction end, which may reflect a read error. J is TRBJ2-7 and V is TRBV6-1; D possibly corresponds to TRBD2 (6 bases). The length of the CDR3 is 15 residues. Germline V gene sequence: CDR1 MNHNS, CDR2 SASEGT. The CDR3 DNA is TGCGCCAGCAGTGGACTAACGGAGGACTCCTACGAGCAGTACTTC. This translates into CASSGLTEDSYEQYF.

This clonotype showed up just a few times. J is TRBJ2-6 and V is TRBV15; 7 bases agree with TRBD1. V was clipped by 6 bases and J by 4 bases; unmatched bases: 6. There are 15 residues in the CDR3. Per germline, CDR1 LNHNV and CDR2 YYDKDF (reference sequence). The CDR3 DNA sequence: TGTGCCACCAGTCCCACAGGGGACGGGGCCAACGTCCTGACTTTC. It is translated as CATSPTGDGANVLTF. Together with reference TRBV15 and TRBJ2-6, the CDR3 gives the full variable domain: DAMVIQNPRYQVTQFGKPVTLSCSQTLNHNVMYWYQQKSSQAPKLLFHYYDKDFNNEADTPDNFQSRRPNTSFCFLDIRSPGLGDTAMYLCATSPTGDGANVLTFGAGSRLTVL.

Remarks on this clonotype: Lacking the conserved final phenylalanine or tryptophan, this CDR3 likely reflects a read error. The rearrangement joins TRBV4-3 to TRBJ2-1, with D unresolved. CDR3 length: 14 residues. The germline CDR1 and CDR2 sequences are LGHNA and YSLEER. The CDR3 is CTRSHTELVNEQFC. The CDR3 DNA is TGCACCAGGAGCCACACAGAGTTGGTCAATGAGCAGTTCTGC.

Worth noting for this clonotype: A much larger clone differs by one base, so this may be a read error. The CDR3 region has the DNA TGCGCCAGCATCTTGGGGCGGAACTATGGCTACACCTTC. Its translation: CASILGRNYGYTF. The chain combines TRBV5-1 with TRBJ1-2, with D possibly being TRBD1 (5 bases). CDR1 is SGHRS, CDR2 YFSETQ, per germline. The CDR3 consists of 13 residues.

Comments on this clonotype: Germline is not matched at one junction end, which may reflect a read error. The chain employs TRBV12-3 or TRBV12-4 and TRBJ2-2, with a weak D call TRBD2 (6 bases). This CDR3 region has 13 residues. The CDR3 spells CASSLLGNGGLFF. For the CDR3, the DNA is TGTGCCAGCAGTCTGTTGGGGAACGGGGGGCTGTTTTTT.

As to this clonotype: This may be a read error: a much more frequent sequence differs by one nucleotide. The chain recombines TRBV24-1 with TRBJ1-2; D may be TRBD1 (5 bases). The germline CDR1 and CDR2 sequences are KGHDR and SFDVKD. The CDR3 spans 12 residues. V was clipped by 6 bases and J by 8 bases, with 12 bases between them. In DNA, the CDR3 is TGTGCCACCAGTAATGCGGCAGGGGGCTACACCTTC. Its protein product is CATSNAAGGYTF.

This clonotype was counted many times. This chain joins TRBV10-3 and TRBJ2-1; D is undetermined. Germline CDR1 reads ENHRY; CDR2 reads SYGVKD. There are 12 residues in the CDR3. The ends were cut back, 0 bases at V and 9 bases at J, with 6 bases in the middle. The CDR3 loop reads CAISESNSEQFF. CDR3 sequence (DNA): TGTGCCATCAGTGAGTCTAATAGTGAGCAGTTCTTC.

With regard to this clonotype: Given the absence of the conserved phenylalanine or tryptophan at the CDR3 end, a read error is likely. This chain uses TRBV12-5 with TRBJ2-3, with 8 positions matching TRBD2. There are 23 residues in the CDR3. CDR1 LGHNT and CDR2 FRNRAP come from the germline V gene. V dropped 0 bases and J dropped 2; count of bases not matched to a gene: 25. In nucleotides, the CDR3 is TGTGCTAGTGGTTTGGTTCTGTTTCCTATTCTGCCGACACTAGCGGCCACCACAGATACGCAGTATCTT. Its translation: CASGLVLFPILPTLAATTDTQYL.

The chain employs TRBV9 and TRBJ2-1; 8 bases fit TRBD2. V gave up 4 bases and J gave up 6 bases; unmatched junction bases: 12. CDR1 and CDR2 (germline): SGDLS, YYNGEE. The length of the CDR3 is 16 residues. The CDR3 sequence is CASSPGPGTRGNEQFF. CDR3 DNA: TGTGCCAGCAGCCCCGGTCCCGGGACTAGGGGCAATGAGCAGTTCTTC.

This clonotype occurred once. This may be a read error, as it is one base from a much larger clone. In DNA form, the CDR3 reads TGTGCCAGTATGGGACAGGGGGAGATCGGGGATCTGTTTTTT. Translated, it gives CASMGQGEIGDLFF. The rearrangement links TRBV19 to TRBJ2-2; TRBD1 matches 11 bases. Germline CDR1 is LNHDA and CDR2 is SQIVND (reference sequence). The CDR3 runs 14 residues.

A note on this clonotype: With a much larger clone just one base away, this may be a read error. The rearrangement joins TRBV19 to TRBJ1-2; D is undetermined. CDR3 length equals 13 residues. Germline V gives CDR1 LNHDA, CDR2 SQIVND (reference sequence). The CDR3 nucleotides read TGTGCCAGTACCCCGGACGGAACCTATCGCTACACCTTC. It yields the protein CASTPDGTYRYTF.

This clonotype was seen a single time. At one of its ends the junction is not consistent with the germline gene, which may arise from a read error. CDR3 loop: CASSQGQARSYEHYF. CDR3 sequence (DNA): TGTGCCAGCAGCCAAGGGCAGGCTCGCTCCTACGAGCACTACTTT. The J gene is TRBJ2-7, the V gene TRBV14; D gene ambiguous. CDR3 length equals 15 residues. Germline V gene sequence: CDR1 SGHDN, CDR2 FVKESK.

This clonotype was seen at least ten times. This sequence joins TRBV6-1 and TRBJ2-1, with D unresolved. The germline V gene has CDR1 MNHNS and CDR2 SASEGT. This CDR3 comprises 14 residues. V was cut by 3 bases and J by 5 bases, with 11 bases left in between. Here the CDR3 reads CASSEWQFHNEQFF. CDR3 DNA sequence: TGTGCCAGCAGTGAGTGGCAATTCCACAATGAGCAGTTCTTC.

At least ten counts were recorded for this clonotype. The chain recombines TRBV6-2 or TRBV6-3 with TRBJ2-2, with no clear D. V was cut by 2 bases and J by 5 bases, with 6 bases left in between. CDR1 is MNHEY, CDR2 SVGEGT, per germline. CDR3 length equals 13 residues. CDR3 nucleotides: TGTGCCAGCAGTTACGGGGAAACCGGGGAGCTGTTTTTT. Translation: CASSYGETGELFF.

This clonotype was counted once. The V and J genes are TRBV4-2 and TRBJ2-5; TRBD2 agrees at 8 bases. Germline V gene data show CDR1 as LGHNA and CDR2 as YNFKEQ. CDR3 size: 17 residues. V shed 4 bases, J shed 14 bases, and the junction held 24 bases outside the gene matches. DNA for the CDR3: TGTGCCAGCAGCCGAAACGCGGGAGGAGGGGGGGTTGAGACCTATTACTTC. Amino acids: CASSRNAGGGGVETYYF.

The table lists this clonotype with a few counts. The chain joins TRBV30 to TRBJ2-7; 7 nucleotides match TRBD1. V was clipped by 6 bases and J by 2 bases; unmatched bases: 7. The CDR3 extends over 13 amino acids. Germline loops: CDR1 GTSNPN, CDR2 SVGIG (reference sequence). CDR3 nucleotide sequence: TGTGCCTGCCTGGGGGACAGCACCTACGAGCAGTACTTC. Protein sequence: CACLGDSTYEQYF.

On this clonotype: One end of the junction varies from germline; a read error may be responsible. The chain employs TRBV5-6 and TRBJ2-6; TRBD1 might be the D (6 bases). In germline, CDR1 is SGHDT, CDR2 YYEEEE. CDR3 size: 16 residues. CDR3 coding DNA: TGTGCCAGCAGCTTGGCTCCAGGGGCTAGGGCCAACGTTCTGACTTTC. This gives the protein CASSLAPGARANVLTF.

On this clonotype: It may be a read error: a sequence one base away is much more abundant. V and J are TRBV7-9 and TRBJ2-5; D not resolved. CDR1 and CDR2 (germline): SEHNR, FQNEAQ (reference sequence). The V gene lost 8 bases and the J gene lost 5 bases, with 18 bases spanning the gap. The CDR3 sequence is 14 residues long. The CDR3 loop reads CASGPIGLGETQYF. CDR3 coding DNA: TGTGCCAGCGGCCCCATAGGGTTAGGGGAGACCCAGTACTTC.

Concerning this clonotype itself: This sequence may be a read error, since a much larger clone differs from it by one base. The chain employs TRBV5-6 and TRBJ2-3, with 11 bases lining up with TRBD2. The CDR3 has 17 residues. With V trimmed by 1 base and J by 4 bases, 8 bases remained unmatched. Germline CDR1 is SGHDT and CDR2 is YYEEEE. CDR3 DNA sequence: TGTGCCAGCAGCTTGCCTTTAGCGGGGGGGATAGCAGATACGCAGTATTTT. As protein: CASSLPLAGGIADTQYF.

Notes on this clonotype: The junction differs from germline at one of its ends, possibly a read error. V usage is TRBV6-6 and J usage is TRBJ1-5; possibly TRBD1 for D (6 bases). The CDR3 extends over 12 amino acids. Looked up from germline, CDR1 is MNHNY and CDR2 is SVGAGI (reference sequence). The DNA for the CDR3 is TGTGTCAGCAAACAGGGTGATCAGCCCCAGCATTTT. Translation: CVSKQGDQPQHF.

Of note for this clonotype: No conserved phenylalanine or tryptophan ends this CDR3, so it is likely a read error. J is TRBJ2-7 and V is TRBV6-1; 8 bases agree with TRBD1. The germline gives CDR1 MNHNS, CDR2 SASEGT. V lost 10 bases to trimming and J lost 3 bases; unmatched junction nucleotides: 14. The CDR3 consists of 15 residues. This chain's CDR3 is CANSQTGGRSYEQYL. For the CDR3, the DNA is TGTGCCAACAGCCAAACAGGGGGGCGGAGCTACGAGCAGTACTTA.

This chain links TRBV11-2 with TRBJ2-7, with D unclear. The germline CDR1 and CDR2 sequences are SGHAT and FQNNGV. V gave up 8 bases and J gave up 4 bases, with 12 bases separating them. This CDR3 contains 12 residues. CDR3 amino acids: CASGSYYYEQYF. DNA of the CDR3: TGTGCCAGCGGCTCCTACTATTACGAGCAGTACTTC.

About this clonotype: An end of the junction differs from the germline gene, which may be a read error. The chain is built from TRBV11-3 and TRBJ1-5; D is possibly TRBD1 (6 bases). Per the germline V gene, CDR1 is SGHNT and CDR2 is YENEEA. The CDR3 runs 16 residues. The CDR3 coding sequence is TGTGCCAGCAGCTATACAGGGCACTATAGCATTCAGCCCCAGCATTTT. This translates into CASSYTGHYSIQPQHF.

The J gene is TRBJ2-2, the V gene TRBV5-6, with unresolved D. This CDR3 has 15 amino acids. Germline CDR1 reads SGHDT; CDR2 reads YYEEEE. Trimming left V 8 bases short and J 4 bases short, with 18 bases between. DNA of the CDR3: TGTGCCAGGAGGTTTGCACCCAGAGTCACCGGGGAGCTGTTTTTT. It encodes CARRFAPRVTGELFF.

V and J are TRBV2 and TRBJ2-1, with D unresolved. Germline CDR1 is SNHLY and CDR2 is FYNNEI. The V end lost 8 bases, the J end lost 10 bases, and 18 bases lay between the germline ends. The CDR3 is 13 residues long. CDR3 sequence reads: CASYRAAGPEQFF. The CDR3 DNA sequence: TGTGCCAGCTATCGCGCGGCTGGGCCGGAGCAGTTCTTC.

The chain links TRBV20-1 to TRBJ2-7, with TRBD1 as a possible D gene (5 bases). The length of the CDR3 is 11 residues. Germline assignment: CDR1 DFQATT and CDR2 SNEGSKA (reference sequence). V was trimmed by 4 bases and J by 6 bases, leaving 10 bases between them. The DNA for the CDR3 is TGCAGTGCTAAGGGGTTGGCCGAGCAGTACTTC. Translation: CSAKGLAEQYF.